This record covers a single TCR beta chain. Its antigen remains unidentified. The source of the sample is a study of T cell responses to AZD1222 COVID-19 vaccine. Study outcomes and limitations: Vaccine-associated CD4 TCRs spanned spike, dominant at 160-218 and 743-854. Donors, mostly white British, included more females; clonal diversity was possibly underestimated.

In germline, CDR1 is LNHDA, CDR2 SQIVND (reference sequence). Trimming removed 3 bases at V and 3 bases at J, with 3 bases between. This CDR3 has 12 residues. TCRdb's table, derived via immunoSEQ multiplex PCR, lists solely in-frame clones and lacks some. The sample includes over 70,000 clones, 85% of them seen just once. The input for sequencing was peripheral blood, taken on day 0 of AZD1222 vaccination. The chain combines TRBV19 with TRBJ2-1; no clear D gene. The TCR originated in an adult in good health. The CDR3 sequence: CASSMGYNEQFF. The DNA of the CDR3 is TGTGCCAGTAGTATGGGCTACAATGAGCAGTTCTTC.